A selection of T cell receptor beta chains follows, all from one sample in a study of graft-versus-host responses after intestinal transplantation. Data came from immunoSEQ multiplex PCR; TCRdb stores just in-frame clones and leaves some out. The table shows some 15,000 clones, with around 70% occurring only once. The sequences come from ileum tissue, collected 14 days after transplant. Source of these receptors: a human patient who received an intestinal transplant, so some T cells may come from the graft donor. Each CDR3 is given with its conserved first and last residue. Clone size is given for some rows only: seen once, a few or many times, or a class if the clone is expanded.

J	size	V	CDR3
TRBJ1-2	.	TRBV6-6	CASRSRRYYGYTF
TRBJ2-1	few	TRBV30	CAWWDGGAVNEQFF
TRBJ2-5	.	TRBV28	CASSLRYTKPGTVNQETQYF
TRBJ1-1	.	TRBV25-1	CASSGLVVGTEAFF
TRBJ1-5	once	TRBV2	CASTAGALGNQPQHF
TRBJ1-1	.	TRBV5-1	CASSWETAPTEAFF
TRBJ2-3	.	TRBV6-5	CASRRLAGGGDTQYF
TRBJ1-2	.	TRBV30	CAWDGYTF
TRBJ2-7	.	TRBV5-1	CASSLGTSGPSYEQYF
TRBJ1-5	.	TRBV28	CASSAWTGGLSPQHF
TRBJ1-2	.	TRBV28	CASSLEIRTGDSGYTF
TRBJ2-2	.	TRBV7-9	CASSGRDRGNTGELFF
TRBJ1-1	few	TRBV27	CASSTPGDEAFF
TRBJ2-3	.	TRBV5-5	CASSSGTREISQWDTQYF
TRBJ2-7	once	TRBV30	CAWSLGLGVREQYF
TRBJ2-7	.	TRBV2	CASSARQESEQYF
TRBJ2-7	.	TRBV27	CASSSGTGGYEQYF
TRBJ1-6	.	TRBV7-8	CASSLTLGLGSPLHF
TRBJ2-5	once	TRBV15	CATSNHCGDTQETQYF
TRBJ1-5	.	TRBV5-1	CASSLGLQRNQPQHF
TRBJ2-4	few	TRBV14	CASSPLSGLAKNIQYF
TRBJ2-1	.	TRBV27	CASSLWTGVYNEQFF
TRBJ1-3	.	TRBV28	CASSLWASRNTIYF
TRBJ1-1	few	TRBV28	CASSLEWSNTEAFF
TRBJ1-1	.	TRBV4-1	CASSQDPGLDTEAFF
TRBJ2-1	.	TRBV2	CASSDLYNEQFF
TRBJ1-2	few	TRBV7-9	CASSLGSYGYTF
TRBJ1-1	.	TRBV19	CASSIDTRTGGTEAFF
TRBJ2-1	few	TRBV7-3	CASSPQLAGGPNEQFF
TRBJ1-5	.	TRBV6-1	CASRGQGAVNQPQHF
TRBJ2-7	.	TRBV11-1	CASSLSAGGPYEQYF
TRBJ2-7	.	TRBV5-4	CASSLDPNSYEQYF
TRBJ2-1	.	TRBV2	CASRAQGGFDDEQFF
TRBJ2-7	.	TRBV5-1	CASSSYGPDYEQYF
TRBJ2-1	.	TRBV6-5	CASSYEGGSYNEQFF
TRBJ2-5	.	TRBV5-1	CASSPPLSETQYF
TRBJ1-5	.	TRBV5-4	CASSLAGNQPQHF
TRBJ1-1	.	TRBV5-4	CASSRTTGAEAFF
TRBJ1-5	.	TRBV2	CAGSALTADNQPQHF
TRBJ2-1	.	TRBV10-1	CASSEGWYGEQFF